This T cell receptor (beta chain) was found in a study of cytotoxic CD8 clonotypes in ibrutinib-treated CLL (dated by TCRdb to about 2021). Regarding the research as a whole: The cohort included more than 14 treatment-naive and around 10 relapsed/refractory patients; roughly 17 were IGHV unmutated. Samples averaged roughly 260,000 productive templates and tens of thousands of productive rearrangements. Response samples were obtained after a median of 12 months of treatment, with a range of roughly 6 to 40 months. Cryopreserved peripheral blood mononuclear cells were obtained before treatment, at response, and at either sustained remission or disease progression. Every sample from remission and from progressive disease was obtained while the patients were still on ibrutinib. Longitudinal samples were available for 26 of the 86 trial participants. Partial responses were observed in about 24 patients and complete responses in 2; after a median follow-up of 68 months, remission was maintained in 15 or so patients and progression was observed in roughly twelve. General study outcomes and caveats: Public clonotypes were found to be uncommon and were observed to contract or remain stable during treatment; the increase in clonality was shown to reflect expansion of private clonotypes at ibrutinib response. An increase in clonality was observed at ibrutinib response, with clonality remaining stable during sustained remission and falling back toward baseline at progression. Sustained-remission and progressing patients did not have matched sampling times, and lymph node repertoires were not examined. Baseline clonality exceeded that of age-matched healthy donors and correlated strongly with circulating CD8+ T-cell counts.

On a MiSeq, deep resolution sequencing aimed for a depth between 1 in 1 million and 1 in 200,000 T cells, with each clonotype covered approximately 10x on average. The immunoSEQ hsTCRB Kit was used to generate the TCR beta libraries. Per the authors' processing: The data were analyzed with ImmunoSEQ Analyzer and ImmunoSEQ Data Assistant, and V, D and J gene assignments followed IMGT definitions. Clonality, with values ranging from 0 to 1, was calculated as one minus the normalized Shannon entropy of productive rearrangement frequencies. Only overrepresented clonotypes making up at least 0.05% of each patient's repertoire were included in the public clonotype analysis. About a dozen age-matched healthy donor repertoires from immuneACCESS served as clonality controls. As stored in TCRdb, this immuneACCESS dataset retains in-frame rearrangements with V and J assigned. A fraction of the clones does not appear; measured against another copy, unresolved V genes explain less than half of the discrepancy, and the remainder lacks a known reason. V and J calls plus clone size are reproduced from that table; the DNA served to infer D and trimming. The sample table records 250,000 to 350,000 clones; 70% to 80% of these occur just once. The top ten constitute about 5.3% of the sample.

Worth noting for this clone: It has no known antigen specificity. No quality values exist for individual bases; no much larger clone is one base distant.

V is shortened by 10 bases, J by 5 bases, and the region joining them spans 16 bases. Its CDR3 holds 13 amino acids, cysteine through phenylalanine. Only the CDR3 DNA stays, 39 bases, in frame from base 1. The germline V gene specifies ENHRY as CDR1 and SYGVKD as CDR2. The intended sense of this specimen's time point label: progressive disease on ibrutinib. For TCR beta library preparation, about 2.2 micrograms of genomic DNA were extracted from the cryopreserved PBMCs. Longitudinal blood samples from CLL patients on ibrutinib monotherapy were analyzed using high-throughput TCR beta sequencing. The patients took part in an open-label, single-center phase 2 trial of ibrutinib monotherapy.

The chain couples TRBV10-3 to TRBJ2-3; the D call is tentative, TRBD1 or TRBD2, as each matches 5 bases. The source was PBMCs, collected at disease progression, from a patient treated with ibrutinib. This clonotype was sampled from a human donor with chronic lymphocytic leukemia. Read as DNA, the sequence is TGTGCCACTCGAGAGGGGCCGGGAGATACGCAGTATTTT. This gives the protein CATREGPGDTQYF.